The 23 T cell receptor beta chains below come from one sample, sequenced in a study of T cells in Graves' hyperthyroidism and ophthalmopathy. Amplified regions were TCR beta CDR3 sequences from RNA transcripts. First-round RT-PCR of the TCR CDR3 relied on the HTBI primer set. TCRdb independently ran MiXCR on the multiplex PCR reads; one entry per CDR3 protein. The data contain approximately 510,000 distinct CDR3 sequences, around 50% of them singletons. The sequencing sample was made of peripheral blood or thyroid tissue (not recorded which). These receptors came from an adult woman with Graves' disease, either hyperthyroidism or ophthalmopathy (not recorded which).

This clonotype was picked up many times. CDR3 DNA: TGTGCCAGCAGCCACGAAGACAGGGGAGCTTTCTTT. Protein product: CASSHEDRGAFF. The V gene is TRBV3-1, the J gene TRBJ1-1, with 8 bases lining up with TRBD1. CDR3 size: 12 residues. Germline V gives CDR1 LGHDT, CDR2 YNNKEL (reference sequence). Trimming removed 3 bases from V and 10 bases from J; junction bases left unmatched: 4. The full variable domain, completed using reference TRBV3-1 and TRBJ1-1, is DTAVSQTPKYLVTQMGNDKSIKCEQNLGHDTMYWYKQDSKKFLKIMFSYNNKELIINETVPNRFSPKSPDKAHLNLHINSLELGDSAVYFCASSHEDRGAFFGQGTRLTVV.

The chain couples TRBV20-1 to TRBJ1-1; no clear D gene. Trimming took off 6 bases at V and 1 base at J, with 12 bases between the two ends. Germline CDR1 is DFQATT and CDR2 is SNEGSKA (reference sequence). The CDR3 is made up of 13 amino acids. The CDR3 sequence is CSASRQRNTEAFF. The CDR3 DNA follows: TGCAGTGCATCTCGTCAGAGGAACACTGAAGCTTTCTTT.

This clonotype was seen many times. CDR3 nucleotides: TGCCGAGCGGGGACACAAGAGACCCAGTACTTC. This encodes CRAGTQETQYF. The genes are TRBV20-1 and TRBJ2-5; a possible D gene is TRBD2 (7 bases). This CDR3 has 11 residues. CDR1 DFQATT and CDR2 SNEGSKA come from the germline V gene (reference sequence).

The J gene is TRBJ2-5, the V gene TRBV6-1; either TRBD1 or TRBD2 may fit D (5 bases each). V was pared by 6 bases and J by 4 bases, with 18 bases between. The CDR3 covers 15 residues. In germline, CDR1 is MNHNS, CDR2 SASEGT. The DNA for the CDR3 is TGTGCCAGCAGCAACCTAGGTTCGGGACGAGAGACCCAGTACTTC. Its protein is CASSNLGSGRETQYF.

The chain is built from TRBV18 and TRBJ2-7; D possibly corresponds to TRBD2 (5 bases). Trimming stripped 0 bases from V and 3 bases from J, with 6 bases between. The CDR3 runs 13 residues. Germline loops: CDR1 KGHSH, CDR2 LQKENI. The CDR3 DNA follows: TGTGCCAGCTCACCACCGGGAGACTACGAGCAGTACTTC. This codes for CASSPPGDYEQYF. Filled out from reference TRBV18 and TRBJ2-7, the complete variable domain reads NAGVMQNPRHLVRRRGQEARLRCSPMKGHSHVYWYRQLPEEGLKFMVYLQKENIIDESGMPKERFSAEFPKEGPSILRIQQVVRGDSAAYFCASSPPGDYEQYFGPGTRLTVT.

This chain joins TRBV20-1 and TRBJ1-4; D is uncertain. The germline V gene encodes CDR1 DFQATT and CDR2 SNEGSKA (reference sequence). The CDR3 is made up of 13 amino acids. The ends were cut back, 3 bases at V and 5 bases at J, with 10 bases in the middle. The CDR3 is CSASLQSNEKLFF. The CDR3 DNA reads TGCAGTGCTAGTTTGCAGTCGAATGAAAAACTGTTTTTT.

The chain joins TRBV5-1 to TRBJ1-5; possibly TRBD1 for D (6 bases). V dropped 0 bases and J dropped 2 bases, with 18 bases sitting between them. Germline V gene data show CDR1 as SGHRS and CDR2 as YFSETQ. The CDR3 is made up of 18 amino acids. The CDR3 is CASSLDPPVRGGNQPQHF. Here the CDR3 DNA reads TGCGCCAGCAGCTTGGACCCACCAGTTAGGGGGGGCAATCAGCCCCAGCATTTT.

At least ten counts were recorded for this clonotype. J is TRBJ1-6 and V is TRBV3-1; D call uncertain. With 5 bases removed from V and 9 bases from J, the gap between germline ends came to 11 bases. The CDR3 extends over 13 amino acids. Germline V gene sequence: CDR1 LGHDT, CDR2 YNNKEL (reference sequence). The CDR3 DNA reads as TGTGCCAGCAGCGCTCGACAAGCTTCACCCCTCCACTTT. It codes for CASSARQASPLHF.

This clonotype has just a few counts. The V gene is TRBV10-3, the J gene TRBJ1-3, with 9 bases identical to TRBD1. CDR1 and CDR2 (germline): ENHRY, SYGVKD. The CDR3 sequence is 15 residues long. The ends lost 3 bases at V and 7 bases at J; junction bases unmatched: 7. CDR3 sequence (DNA): TGTGCCATCAGTGACGGGACAGGGTATTATAACACCATATATTTT. Translating gives CAISDGTGYYNTIYF.

This clonotype was observed a few times. This chain links TRBV6-1 with TRBJ2-7; 7 bases line up with TRBD1. This CDR3 is built from 13 residues. CDR1 is MNHNS and CDR2 is SASEGT in the germline V gene. V was pared by 2 bases and J by 4 bases, with 2 bases of the junction left unmatched. CDR3 sequence reads: CASSEMGQYEQYF. CDR3 DNA sequence: TGTGCCAGCAGTGAAATGGGACAGTACGAGCAGTACTTC.

The chain combines TRBV27 with TRBJ1-1; D is undetermined. Germline CDR1 is MNHEY and CDR2 is SMNVEV (reference sequence). Trimming took 3 bases from V and 10 from J, leaving 15 bases between them. The CDR3 has 13 residues. The CDR3: CASSFSRGGGAFF. For the CDR3, the DNA is TGTGCCAGCAGTTTCAGTCGGGGTGGAGGAGCTTTCTTT.

This clonotype was found a few times. This chain connects TRBV20-1 to TRBJ1-1; 10 bases match TRBD1. The CDR3 length is 13 residues. CDR1 and CDR2 (germline): DFQATT, SNEGSKA (reference sequence). The CDR3 nucleotides are TGCAGGATAGACAGGGGGCGGGACACTGAAGCTTTCTTT. Its translation: CRIDRGRDTEAFF.

This clonotype was recorded once. The V and J genes are TRBV9 and TRBJ1-2; 9 bases fit TRBD1. The CDR3 is 18 residues long. CDR1 is SGDLS, CDR2 YYNGEE, per germline. V lost 0 bases, J lost 8 bases, and 17 bases stayed unmatched. The CDR3 loop reads CASSVAFGTGLLDRGYTF. The CDR3 DNA is TGTGCCAGCAGCGTAGCGTTTGGGACAGGGTTACTAGATCGCGGCTACACCTTC.

The chain joins TRBV10-2 to TRBJ2-2, with 11 bases that match TRBD1. Germline CDR1 is WSHSY and CDR2 is SAAADI. The CDR3 runs to 13 residues. V trimming: 10 bases; J trimming: 7 bases; junction bases outside the gene matches: 5. The CDR3 region is CAIGQGAVGELFF. The CDR3 DNA sequence: TGCGCCATCGGACAGGGGGCGGTCGGGGAGCTGTTTTTT.

V usage is TRBV20-1 and J usage is TRBJ1-1, with no clear D. The CDR3 is 14 residues long. The germline V and J ends were trimmed by 0 bases and 8 bases, with 16 bases remaining between them. Germline CDR1 reads DFQATT; CDR2 reads SNEGSKA (reference sequence). CDR3 protein: CSARDPRTRTEAFF. The CDR3, as DNA: TGCAGTGCTAGAGATCCCAGGACCCGGACCGAAGCTTTCTTT.

This clonotype was detected ten times or more. This rearrangement joins TRBV6-1 to TRBJ1-2; 9 bases align to TRBD1. Unmatched junction bases numbered 8, after V lost 4 bases and J lost 8 bases. CDR3 length equals 14 residues. Looked up from germline, CDR1 is MNHNS and CDR2 is SASEGT. The DNA for the CDR3 is TGTGCCAGCAGTGCCCGGGACAGGGTAACGGGCTACACCTTC. This gives the protein CASSARDRVTGYTF.

J is TRBJ2-7 and V is TRBV7-2; 7 nucleotides align to TRBD2. Losses at the gene ends were 5 bases for V and 3 bases for J; bases not matched to a gene: 10. The CDR3 sequence is 15 residues long. Germline V lookup: CDR1 SGHTA, CDR2 FQGNSA. DNA of the CDR3: TGTGCCAGCAGCCGCGGGGGTTTAAGTGGCTACGAGCAGTACTTC. Its protein product is CASSRGGLSGYEQYF.

Ten or more counts support this clonotype. The V call is TRBV9, the J call TRBJ2-7; 7 positions agree with TRBD2. This CDR3 spans 16 amino acids. Germline CDR1 SGDLS, CDR2 YYNGEE. With 6 bases clipped from V and 2 bases from J, the junction kept 14 bases outside the gene matches. The CDR3 is CASTYPLSGSAYEQYF. In DNA form, the CDR3 reads TGTGCCAGCACCTACCCTCTTAGCGGGTCAGCCTACGAGCAGTACTTC. Supplemented by reference TRBV9 and TRBJ2-7, the full variable domain reads DSGVTQTPKHLITATGQRVTLRCSPRSGDLSVYWYQQSLDQGLQFLIQYYNGEERAKGNILERFSAQQFPDLHSELNLSSLELGDSALYFCASTYPLSGSAYEQYFGPGTRLTVT.

This chain links TRBV7-9 with TRBJ2-7; no clear D gene. The V end lost 6 bases, the J end lost 3 bases, and 12 bases lay between the germline ends. Germline lookup yields CDR1 SEHNR and CDR2 FQNEAQ (reference sequence). The CDR3 spans 13 residues. CDR3 in amino acids: CASSPAGSYEQYF. The CDR3 bases are TGTGCCAGCAGTCCCGCCGGCAGCTACGAGCAGTACTTC.

The CDR3 region has the DNA TGCAGTGCGGGGGCCTTCGGGAGCACCAATGAGCAGTTCTTC. As protein: CSAGAFGSTNEQFF. The chain is built from TRBV20-1 and TRBJ2-1, with D possibly called TRBD1 or TRBD2 (6 bases each). V lost 6 bases and J 6 bases, leaving 18 bases between the germline ends. This CDR3 spans 14 amino acids. CDR1 is DFQATT and CDR2 is SNEGSKA in the germline V gene (reference sequence).

This chain's CDR3 is CASSYWGAQTNEKLFF. The CDR3 DNA reads TGTGCCAGCAGCTATTGGGGGGCTCAAACTAATGAAAAACTGTTTTTT. The rearrangement uses TRBV12-3 or TRBV12-4 and TRBJ1-4, with TRBD1 as a possible D gene (6 bases). The germline V and J ends were trimmed by 6 bases and 1 base, with 15 bases remaining between them. The CDR3 has 16 residues.

The chain recombines TRBV27 with TRBJ2-6; unclear D gene. V was trimmed by 6 bases and J by 0 bases, leaving 6 bases between them. Germline V gene sequence: CDR1 MNHEY, CDR2 SMNVEV (reference sequence). The CDR3 covers 14 residues. The CDR3 DNA sequence: TGTGCCAGCAGCTGGGGCTCTGGGGCCAACGTCCTGACTTTC. Encoded protein: CASSWGSGANVLTF. The complete variable domain, with remaining parts taken from reference TRBV27 and TRBJ2-6, reads EAQVTQNPRYLITVTGKKLTVTCSQNMNHEYMSWYRQDPGLGLRQIYYSMNVEVTDKGDVPEGYKVSRKEKRNFPLILESPSPNQTSLYFCASSWGSGANVLTFGAGSRLTVL.

About this clonotype: One base away lies a much larger clone, so this may be a sequencing read error. This chain connects TRBV20-1 to TRBJ2-7; 11 bases line up with TRBD2. The CDR3 loop spans 14 amino acids. Germline V CDR1 and CDR2: DFQATT, SNEGSKA (reference sequence). The chain's CDR3 is CRAIPSGRSYEQYF. The CDR3, as DNA: TGCAGAGCTATTCCTAGCGGGAGGTCCTACGAGCAGTACTTC.